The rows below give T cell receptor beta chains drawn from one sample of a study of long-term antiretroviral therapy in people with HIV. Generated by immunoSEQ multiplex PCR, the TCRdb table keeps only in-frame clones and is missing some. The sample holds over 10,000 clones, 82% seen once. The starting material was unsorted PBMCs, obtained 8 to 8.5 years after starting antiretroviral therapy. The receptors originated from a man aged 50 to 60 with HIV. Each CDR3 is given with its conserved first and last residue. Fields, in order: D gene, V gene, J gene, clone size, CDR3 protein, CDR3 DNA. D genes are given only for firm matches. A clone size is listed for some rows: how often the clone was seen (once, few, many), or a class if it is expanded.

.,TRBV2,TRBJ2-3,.,CASSGGTDTQYF,TGTGCCAGCAGTGGGGGCACAGATACGCAGTATTTT
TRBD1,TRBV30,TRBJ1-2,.,CAWRETGDNYGYTF,TGTGCCTGGCGTGAGACAGGGGATAACTATGGCTACACCTTC
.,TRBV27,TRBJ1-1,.,CASSSLDPLDTEAFF,TGTGCCAGCAGTTCCCTCGACCCACTAGACACTGAAGCTTTCTTT
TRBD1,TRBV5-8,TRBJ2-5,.,CASSEPTGEETQYF,TGTGCCAGCAGCGAACCGACAGGGGAAGAGACCCAGTACTTC
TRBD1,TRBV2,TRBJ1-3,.,CASSEANFRTGGLNTIYF,TGTGCCAGCAGTGAAGCGAACTTTAGGACAGGGGGTCTAAACACCATATATTTT
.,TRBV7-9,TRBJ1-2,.,CASSLMGDGYTF,TGTGCCAGCAGCCTTATGGGGGATGGCTACACCTTC
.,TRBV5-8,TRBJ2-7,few,CASSLRQETALTDEQYF,TGTGCCAGCAGCTTGCGACAGGAGACTGCCCTGACGGACGAGCAGTACTTC
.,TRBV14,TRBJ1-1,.,CASSQTGLVNTEAFF,TGTGCCAGCAGCCAGACAGGATTAGTGAACACTGAAGCTTTCTTT
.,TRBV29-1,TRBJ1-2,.,CSVEAPDSTSNYGYTF,TGCAGCGTTGAAGCCCCAGACAGTACCTCTAACTATGGCTACACCTTC
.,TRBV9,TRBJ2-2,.,CASSVGKQLDLTGELFF,TGTGCCAGCAGCGTAGGTAAGCAACTAGATCTCACCGGGGAGCTGTTTTTT
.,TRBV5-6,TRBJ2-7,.,CASSAGDNSYEQYF,TGTGCCAGCAGCGCGGGGGACAACTCCTACGAGCAGTACTTC
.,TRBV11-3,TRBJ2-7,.,CASREAGFYEQYF,TGTGCCAGCAGGGAGGCCGGATTCTACGAGCAGTACTTC
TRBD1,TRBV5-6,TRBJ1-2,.,CASSKTGSYGYTF,TGTGCCAGCAGTAAGACAGGGAGCTATGGCTACACCTTC
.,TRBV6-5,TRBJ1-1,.,CASTLGGHTEAFF,TGTGCCAGCACCCTCGGGGGGCACACTGAAGCTTTCTTT
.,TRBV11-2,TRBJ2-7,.,CASSLDLGRFYEQYF,TGTGCCAGCAGCTTAGATTTAGGTCGGTTCTACGAGCAGTACTTC
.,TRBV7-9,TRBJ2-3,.,CAISGPYSTDTQYF,TGTGCCATCTCTGGCCCTTACAGCACAGATACGCAGTATTTT
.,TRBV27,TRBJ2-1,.,CASSSGGVWNEQFF,TGTGCCAGCAGTTCAGGGGGGGTGTGGAATGAGCAGTTCTTC
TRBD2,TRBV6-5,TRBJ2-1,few,CASSPLGGGYNEQFF,TGTGCCAGCAGTCCATTGGGCGGGGGGTACAATGAGCAGTTCTTC
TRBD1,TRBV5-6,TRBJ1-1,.,CASSSFRDRYYTEAFF,TGTGCCAGCAGCTCCTTCCGGGACAGGTATTACACTGAAGCTTTCTTT
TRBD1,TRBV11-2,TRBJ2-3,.,CASSFPGQGIADTQYF,TGTGCCAGCAGCTTCCCGGGACAGGGTATAGCAGATACGCAGTATTTT
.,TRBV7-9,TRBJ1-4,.,CASSSQGSTNEKLFF,TGTGCCAGCAGCTCGCAGGGGTCAACTAATGAAAAACTGTTTTTT
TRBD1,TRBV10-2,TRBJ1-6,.,CASSEADRAYNSPLHF,TGCGCCAGCAGTGAGGCGGACAGGGCCTATAATTCACCCCTCCACTTT
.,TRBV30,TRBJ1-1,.,CAWSVGTEAFF,TGTGCCTGGAGTGTAGGAACTGAAGCTTTCTTT
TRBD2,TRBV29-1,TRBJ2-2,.,CSVTGLAGSGELFF,TGCAGCGTTACCGGACTAGCGGGGTCTGGGGAGCTGTTTTTT
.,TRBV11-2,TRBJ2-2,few,CASSLLGGANTGELFF,TGTGCCAGCAGCTTATTAGGCGGAGCGAACACCGGGGAGCTGTTTTTT
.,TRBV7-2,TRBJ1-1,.,CASSDRAQSTEAFF,TGTGCCAGCAGCGACCGGGCCCAGAGCACTGAAGCTTTCTTT
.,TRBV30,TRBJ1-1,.,CAWTLTANTEAFF,TGTGCCTGGACCTTAACAGCGAACACTGAAGCTTTCTTT
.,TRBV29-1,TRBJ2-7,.,CSVGVGYEQYF,TGCAGCGTAGGGGTGGGCTACGAGCAGTACTTC
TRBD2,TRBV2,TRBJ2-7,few,CASRDLAGVNYEQYF,TGTGCCAGCAGGGACCTAGCGGGGGTCAACTACGAGCAGTACTTC
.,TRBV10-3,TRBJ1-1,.,CAISETPQGQLMGKTEAFF,TGTGCCATCAGTGAAACCCCACAGGGCCAGCTAATGGGGAAAACTGAAGCTTTCTTT
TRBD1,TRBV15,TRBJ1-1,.,CATSGGQGLNTEAFF,TGTGCCACCAGCGGAGGACAGGGTCTGAACACTGAAGCTTTCTTT
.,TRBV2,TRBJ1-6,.,CASSEWVGNSPLHF,TGTGCCAGCAGTGAATGGGTCGGTAATTCACCCCTCCACTTT
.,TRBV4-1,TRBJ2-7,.,CASSQDRQVSYEQYF,TGCGCCAGCAGCCAAGATAGACAGGTATCCTACGAGCAGTACTTC
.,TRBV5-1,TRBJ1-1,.,CASSLPGHMNTEAFF,TGCGCCAGCAGCTTACCGGGACACATGAACACTGAAGCTTTCTTT
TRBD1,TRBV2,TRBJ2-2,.,CASTGTENTGELFF,TGTGCCAGCACGGGGACAGAGAACACCGGGGAGCTGTTTTTT
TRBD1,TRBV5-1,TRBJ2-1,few,CASSLWGQHSYNEQFF,TGCGCCAGCAGCTTGTGGGGACAGCACTCCTACAATGAGCAGTTCTTC
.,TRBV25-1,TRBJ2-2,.,CASSDSFSGELFF,TGTGCCAGCAGTGACAGTTTTAGCGGGGAGCTGTTTTTT
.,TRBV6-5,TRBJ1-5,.,CASGQDQPQHF,TGTGCCAGTGGGCAGGATCAGCCCCAGCATTTT
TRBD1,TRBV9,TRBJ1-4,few,CASSVEGRGQNEKLFF,TGTGCCAGCAGCGTAGAAGGGCGGGGACAGAATGAAAAACTGTTTTTT
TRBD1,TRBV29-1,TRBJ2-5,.,CSVGSRDREIRETQYF,TGCAGCGTTGGTTCCCGAGACAGGGAAATTCGGGAGACCCAGTACTTC
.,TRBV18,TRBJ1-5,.,CASSPWGEPQHF,TGTGCCAGCTCACCATGGGGGGAGCCCCAGCATTTT
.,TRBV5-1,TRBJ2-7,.,CASSLVLSYEQYF,TGCGCCAGCAGCTTGGTATTGTCCTACGAGCAGTACTTC
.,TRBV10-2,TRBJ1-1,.,CASSDWSRNEAFF,TGCGCCAGCAGTGACTGGTCTCGAAATGAAGCTTTCTTT
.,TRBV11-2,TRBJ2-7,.,CASRDSSSYEQYF,TGTGCCAGCAGGGACAGTAGCTCCTACGAGCAGTACTTC
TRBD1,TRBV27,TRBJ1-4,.,CASSTYRGKGEKLFF,TGTGCCAGCAGTACATACAGGGGCAAAGGGGAAAAACTGTTTTTT